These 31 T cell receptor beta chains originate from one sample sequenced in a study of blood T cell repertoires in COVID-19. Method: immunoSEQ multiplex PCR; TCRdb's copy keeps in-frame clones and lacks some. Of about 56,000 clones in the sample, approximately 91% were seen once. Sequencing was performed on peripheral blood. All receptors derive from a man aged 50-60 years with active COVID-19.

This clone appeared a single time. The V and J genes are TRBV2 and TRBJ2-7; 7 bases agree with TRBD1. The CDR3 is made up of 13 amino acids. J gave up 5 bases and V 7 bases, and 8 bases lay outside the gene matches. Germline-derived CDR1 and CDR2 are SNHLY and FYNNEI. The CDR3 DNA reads TGTGCCAGCATGTGGGAGACAGGGAACGAGCAGTACTTC. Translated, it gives CASMWETGNEQYF.

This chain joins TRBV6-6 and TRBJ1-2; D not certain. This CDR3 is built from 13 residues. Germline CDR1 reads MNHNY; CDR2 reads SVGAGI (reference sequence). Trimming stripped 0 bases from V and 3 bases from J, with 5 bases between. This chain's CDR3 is CASSYSSDYGYTF. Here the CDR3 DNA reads TGTGCCAGCAGTTACTCGTCGGACTATGGCTACACCTTC.

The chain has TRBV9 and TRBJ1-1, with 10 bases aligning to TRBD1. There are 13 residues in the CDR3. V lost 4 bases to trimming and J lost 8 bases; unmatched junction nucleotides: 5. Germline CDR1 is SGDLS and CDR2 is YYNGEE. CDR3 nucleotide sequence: TGTGCCAGCAGCTCCCGACAGGGGGCGGAAGCTTTCTTT. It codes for CASSSRQGAEAFF.

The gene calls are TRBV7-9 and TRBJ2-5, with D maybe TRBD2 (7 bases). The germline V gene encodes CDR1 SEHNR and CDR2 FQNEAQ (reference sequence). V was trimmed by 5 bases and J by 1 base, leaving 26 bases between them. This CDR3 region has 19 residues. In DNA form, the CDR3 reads TGTGCCAGCAGCCCCAAGTCGGGGGGCGCGGGGTTTGGCCAAGAGACCCAGTACTTC. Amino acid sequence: CASSPKSGGAGFGQETQYF.

CDR3 amino acids: CATSDRYTEAFF. CDR3 coding DNA: TGTGCCACCTCGGACAGATACACTGAAGCTTTCTTT. The V call is TRBV19, the J call TRBJ1-1; maybe TRBD1 (6 bases). The germline gives CDR1 LNHDA, CDR2 SQIVND (reference sequence). Trimming took 10 bases from V and 3 from J, leaving 12 bases between them. The CDR3 is made up of 12 amino acids.

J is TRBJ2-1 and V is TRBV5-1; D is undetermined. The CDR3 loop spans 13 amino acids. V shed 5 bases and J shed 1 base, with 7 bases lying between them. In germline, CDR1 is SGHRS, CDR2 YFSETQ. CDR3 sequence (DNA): TGCGCCAGCAGGAAACTATCCTACAATGAGCAGTTCTTC. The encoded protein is CASRKLSYNEQFF.

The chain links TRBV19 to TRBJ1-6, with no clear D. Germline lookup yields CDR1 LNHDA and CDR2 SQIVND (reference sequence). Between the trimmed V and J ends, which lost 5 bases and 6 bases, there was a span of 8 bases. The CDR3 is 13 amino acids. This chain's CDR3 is CASSQSPNSPLHF. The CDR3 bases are TGTGCCAGTAGTCAGTCCCCTAATTCACCCCTCCACTTT.

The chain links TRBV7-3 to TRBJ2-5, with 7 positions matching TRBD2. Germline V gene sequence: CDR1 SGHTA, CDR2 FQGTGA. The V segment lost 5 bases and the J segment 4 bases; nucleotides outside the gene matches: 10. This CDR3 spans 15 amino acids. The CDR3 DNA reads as TGTGCCAGCAGCCCTACTCGCGGGGGACCAGAGACCCAGTACTTC. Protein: CASSPTRGGPETQYF.

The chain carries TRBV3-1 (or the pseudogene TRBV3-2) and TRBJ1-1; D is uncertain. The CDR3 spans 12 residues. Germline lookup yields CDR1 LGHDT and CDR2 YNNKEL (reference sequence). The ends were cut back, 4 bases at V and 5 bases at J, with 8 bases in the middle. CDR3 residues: CASSRTGTEAFF. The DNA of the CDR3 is TGTGCCAGCAGCCGAACGGGAACTGAAGCTTTCTTT.

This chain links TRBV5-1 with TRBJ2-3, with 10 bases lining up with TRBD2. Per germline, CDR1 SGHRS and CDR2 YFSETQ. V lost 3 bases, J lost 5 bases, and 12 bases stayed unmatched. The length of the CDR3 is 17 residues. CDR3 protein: CASSSAGRTSGLDTQYF. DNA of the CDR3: TGCGCCAGCAGCTCCGCGGGTCGGACTAGCGGATTAGATACGCAGTATTTT.

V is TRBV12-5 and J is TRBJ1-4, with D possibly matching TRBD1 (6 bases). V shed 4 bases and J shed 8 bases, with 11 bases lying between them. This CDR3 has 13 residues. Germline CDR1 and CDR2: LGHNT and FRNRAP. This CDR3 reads CASGYRVEEKLFF. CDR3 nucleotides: TGTGCTAGTGGTTACAGGGTTGAGGAAAAACTGTTTTTT.

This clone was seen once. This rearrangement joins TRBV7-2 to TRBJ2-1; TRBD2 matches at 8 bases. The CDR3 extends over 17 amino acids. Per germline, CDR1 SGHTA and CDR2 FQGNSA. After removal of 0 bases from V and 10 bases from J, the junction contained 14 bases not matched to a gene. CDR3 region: CASSLATGLELVGEQFF. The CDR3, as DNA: TGTGCCAGCAGCTTAGCAACGGGACTAGAGTTAGTAGGCGAGCAGTTCTTC.

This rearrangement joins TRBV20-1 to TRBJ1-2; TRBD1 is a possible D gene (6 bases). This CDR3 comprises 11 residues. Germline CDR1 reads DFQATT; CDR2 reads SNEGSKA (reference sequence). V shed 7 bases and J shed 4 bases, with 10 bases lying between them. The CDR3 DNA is TGCAGTGTTCGACAGGTCTATGGCTACACCTTC. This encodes CSVRQVYGYTF.

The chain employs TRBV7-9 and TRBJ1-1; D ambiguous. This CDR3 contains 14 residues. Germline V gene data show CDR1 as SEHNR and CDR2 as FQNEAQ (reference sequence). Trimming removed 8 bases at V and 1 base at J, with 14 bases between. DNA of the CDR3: TGTGCCAGCGACGAGGGCAGGAAGAACACTGAAGCTTTCTTT. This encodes CASDEGRKNTEAFF.

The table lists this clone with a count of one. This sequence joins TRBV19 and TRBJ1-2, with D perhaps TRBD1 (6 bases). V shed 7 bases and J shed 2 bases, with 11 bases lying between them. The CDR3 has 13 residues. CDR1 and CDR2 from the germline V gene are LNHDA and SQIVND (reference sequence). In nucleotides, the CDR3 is TGTGCCAGTACTGTCGGACAGAACTATGGCTACACCTTC. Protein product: CASTVGQNYGYTF.

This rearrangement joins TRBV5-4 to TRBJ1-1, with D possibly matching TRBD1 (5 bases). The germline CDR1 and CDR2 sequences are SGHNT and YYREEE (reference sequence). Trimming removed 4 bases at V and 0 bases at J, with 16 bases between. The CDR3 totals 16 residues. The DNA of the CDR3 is TGTGCCAGCAGCCCCCCGGGGGATCTCATGAACACTGAAGCTTTCTTT. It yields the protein CASSPPGDLMNTEAFF.

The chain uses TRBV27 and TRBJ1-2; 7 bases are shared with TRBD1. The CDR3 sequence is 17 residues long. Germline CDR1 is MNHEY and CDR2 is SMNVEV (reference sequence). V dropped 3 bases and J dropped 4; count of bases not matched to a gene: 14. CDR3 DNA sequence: TGTGCCAGCAGTTTGTTCGGCAGGGGGACCCCTGGCTATGGCTACACCTTC. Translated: CASSLFGRGTPGYGYTF.

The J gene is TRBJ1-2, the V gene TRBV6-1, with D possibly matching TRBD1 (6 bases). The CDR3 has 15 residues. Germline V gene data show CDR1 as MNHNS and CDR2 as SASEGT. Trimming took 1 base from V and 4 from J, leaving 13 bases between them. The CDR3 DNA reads TGTGCCAGCAGTGAAGGGGGGCAGACCATCTATGGCTACACCTTC. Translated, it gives CASSEGGQTIYGYTF.

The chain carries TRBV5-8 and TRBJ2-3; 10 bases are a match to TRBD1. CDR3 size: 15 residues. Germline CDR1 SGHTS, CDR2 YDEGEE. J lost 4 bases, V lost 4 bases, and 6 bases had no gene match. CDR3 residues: CASSHAGTGADTQYF. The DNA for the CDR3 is TGTGCCAGCAGCCACGCCGGGACAGGGGCAGATACGCAGTATTTT.

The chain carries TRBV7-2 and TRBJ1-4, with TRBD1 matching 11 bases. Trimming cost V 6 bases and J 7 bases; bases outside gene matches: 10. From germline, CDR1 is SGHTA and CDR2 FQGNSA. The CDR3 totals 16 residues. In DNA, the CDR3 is TGTGCCAGCAGTTACCGGGACAGGGGGTTTGGTGAAAAACTGTTTTTT. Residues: CASSYRDRGFGEKLFF.

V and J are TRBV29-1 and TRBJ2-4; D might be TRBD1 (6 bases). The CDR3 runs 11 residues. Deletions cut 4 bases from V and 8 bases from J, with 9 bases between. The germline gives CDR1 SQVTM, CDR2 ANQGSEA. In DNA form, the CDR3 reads TGCAGCGTTGTACAGGGCGACATTCAGTACTTC. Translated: CSVVQGDIQYF.

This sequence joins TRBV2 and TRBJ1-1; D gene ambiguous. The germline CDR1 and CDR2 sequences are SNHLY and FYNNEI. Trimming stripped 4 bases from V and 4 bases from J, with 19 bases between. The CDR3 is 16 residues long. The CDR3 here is CASSVGPAIGGTEAFF. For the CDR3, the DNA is TGTGCCAGCAGTGTTGGGCCAGCAATAGGAGGCACTGAAGCTTTCTTT.

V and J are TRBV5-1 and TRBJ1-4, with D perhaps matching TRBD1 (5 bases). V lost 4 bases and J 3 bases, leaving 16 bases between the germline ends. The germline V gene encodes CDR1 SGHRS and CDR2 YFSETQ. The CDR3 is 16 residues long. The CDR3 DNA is TGCGCCAGCAGCCCCCCTGGGGGGGTGGCTAATGAAAAACTGTTTTTT. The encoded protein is CASSPPGGVANEKLFF.

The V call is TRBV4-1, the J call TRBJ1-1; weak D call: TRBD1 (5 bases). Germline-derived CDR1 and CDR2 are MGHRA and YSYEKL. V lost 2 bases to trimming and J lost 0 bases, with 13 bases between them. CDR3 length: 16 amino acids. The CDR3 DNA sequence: TGCGCCAGCAGCCAACCGTCATTAGGGGTGAACACTGAAGCTTTCTTT. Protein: CASSQPSLGVNTEAFF.

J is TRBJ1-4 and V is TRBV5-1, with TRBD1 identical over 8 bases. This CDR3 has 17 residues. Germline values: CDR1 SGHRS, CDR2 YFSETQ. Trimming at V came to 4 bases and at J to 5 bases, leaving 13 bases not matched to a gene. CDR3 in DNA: TGCGCCAGCAGCAACCGGGACAGGTCACCCCTAAATGAAAAACTGTTTTTT. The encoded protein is CASSNRDRSPLNEKLFF.

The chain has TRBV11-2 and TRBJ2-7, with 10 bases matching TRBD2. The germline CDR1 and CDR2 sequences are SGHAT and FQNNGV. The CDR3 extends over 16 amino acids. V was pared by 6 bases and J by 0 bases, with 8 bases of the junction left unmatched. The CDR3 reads CASRRNSGGYSYEQYF. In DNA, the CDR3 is TGTGCCAGCAGGAGGAATAGCGGGGGGTACTCCTACGAGCAGTACTTC.

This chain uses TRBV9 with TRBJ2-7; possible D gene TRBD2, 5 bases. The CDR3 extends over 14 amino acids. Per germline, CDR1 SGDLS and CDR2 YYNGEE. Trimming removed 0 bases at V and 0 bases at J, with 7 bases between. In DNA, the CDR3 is TGTGCCAGCAGCGTAGACGGGGTCTCCTACGAGCAGTACTTC. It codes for CASSVDGVSYEQYF.

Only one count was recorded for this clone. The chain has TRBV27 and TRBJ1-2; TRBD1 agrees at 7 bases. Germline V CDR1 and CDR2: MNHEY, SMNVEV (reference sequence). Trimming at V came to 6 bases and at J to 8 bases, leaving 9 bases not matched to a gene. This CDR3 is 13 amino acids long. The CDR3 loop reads CASSPDRFGGYTF. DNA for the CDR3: TGTGCCAGCAGCCCGGACAGGTTCGGCGGCTACACCTTC.

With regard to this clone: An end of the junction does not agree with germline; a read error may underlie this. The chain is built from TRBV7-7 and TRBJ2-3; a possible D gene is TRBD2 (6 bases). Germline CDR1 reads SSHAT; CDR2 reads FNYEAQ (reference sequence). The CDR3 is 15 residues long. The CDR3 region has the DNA TGTGCTAGCAGCTCGGGACTTCGGAGCACAGATACGCAGTATTTT. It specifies CASSSGLRSTDTQYF.

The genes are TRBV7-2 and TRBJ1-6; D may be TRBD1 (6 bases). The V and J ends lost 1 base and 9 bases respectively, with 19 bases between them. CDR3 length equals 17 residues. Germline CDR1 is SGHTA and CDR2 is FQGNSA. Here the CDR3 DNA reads TGTGCCAGCAGCTTAGGGGCAAGGGGGGGGCGAAGTTCACCCCTCCACTTT. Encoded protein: CASSLGARGGRSSPLHF.

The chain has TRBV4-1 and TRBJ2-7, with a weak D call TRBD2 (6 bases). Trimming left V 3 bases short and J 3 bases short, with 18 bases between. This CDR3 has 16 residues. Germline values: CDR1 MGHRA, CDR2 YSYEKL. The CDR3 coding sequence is TGCGCCAGCAGCCAGGTCGGGGGAGTCTTACACTACGAGCAGTACTTC. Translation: CASSQVGGVLHYEQYF.